These 23 T cell receptor beta chains originate from one sample sequenced in a study of prognosis after radiotherapy for stage I lung cancer. Two-round multiplex PCR amplified TCR beta CDR3 from genomic DNA. Amplification during the initial PCR round employed primers specific to each TRBV and TRBJ gene. In TCRdb, the multiplex PCR reads were re-called with MiXCR into one record per CDR3 protein. Among 12,000 or so distinct CDR3 sequences listed, about a third were seen once. Sample: PBMCs, taken before or after stereotactic body radiation therapy (not recorded which). These receptors all come from a donor older than 45 with non-small cell lung cancer.

For the CDR3, the DNA is TGTGCCAGCAGCTTAGGCCCCCCGGGAGTTTACAACGGGGAGCTGTTTTTT. Translated, it gives CASSLGPPGVYNGELFF. The V gene is TRBV7-2, the J gene TRBJ2-2, with a tentative D call TRBD2 (6 bases). The V gene lost 1 base and the J gene lost 7 bases, with 19 bases spanning the gap. The length of the CDR3 is 17 residues. In germline, CDR1 is SGHTA, CDR2 FQGNSA.

This clonotype appeared many times. The CDR3 DNA follows: TGCAGCGTTGTTCGCAGGGAAGCTTTCTTT. Its translation is CSVVRREAFF. This chain uses TRBV29-1 with TRBJ1-1, with D unclear. Trimming cost V 4 bases and J 8 bases, with 8 bases left between them. In germline, CDR1 is SQVTM, CDR2 ANQGSEA. The length of the CDR3 is 10 residues.

This clonotype was seen only once. The chain employs TRBV28 and TRBJ2-2; 12 bases agree with TRBD2. The CDR3 covers 17 residues. The J segment lost 4 bases and the V segment lost 4 bases, leaving 7 bases of the junction unmatched. Germline CDR1 MDHEN, CDR2 SYDVKM. The CDR3 reads CASSSSRLAGATGELFF. The CDR3 nucleotides read TGTGCCAGCAGTTCCTCCCGACTAGCGGGAGCCACCGGGGAGCTGTTTTTT.

This clonotype was seen once. This chain joins TRBV28 and TRBJ1-1; D remains unclear. Germline CDR1 is MDHEN and CDR2 is SYDVKM. The V and J ends lost 2 bases and 1 base respectively, with 11 bases between them. This CDR3 has 15 amino acids. CDR3 amino acids: CASSLVGPANTEAFF. The CDR3 bases are TGTGCCAGCAGTTTAGTGGGTCCGGCGAACACTGAAGCTTTCTTT.

A few counts support this clonotype. V usage is TRBV6-5 and J usage is TRBJ2-1, with D possibly being TRBD2 (6 bases). This CDR3 has 17 residues. The V end was cut by 0 bases, the J end by 0 bases, with 12 bases between. CDR1 MNHEY and CDR2 SVGAGI come from the germline V gene. The CDR3 loop reads CASSYSRGRNSYNEQFF. CDR3 bases: TGTGCCAGCAGTTACTCGAGAGGGAGGAACTCCTACAATGAGCAGTTCTTC.

In DNA, the CDR3 is TGTGCCAGCTCACCAGAGAGACAGGGGGGCTACACCTTC. Residues: CASSPERQGGYTF. V and J are TRBV18 and TRBJ1-2; TRBD1 matches 8 bases. V lost 2 bases, J lost 8 bases, and 4 bases stayed unmatched. Germline CDR1 is KGHSH and CDR2 is LQKENI. CDR3 length: 13 amino acids.

As for this clonotype: One base away lies a much larger clone, so this may be a sequencing read error. V and J are TRBV7-3 and TRBJ2-1, with 10 bases lining up with TRBD2. CDR1 and CDR2 from the germline V gene are SGHTA and FQGTGA. The CDR3 sequence is 15 residues long. The CDR3 loop reads CASSQRAGGSNEQLF. In DNA form, the CDR3 reads TGTGCCAGCAGCCAAAGAGCGGGGGGGTCGAATGAGCAGCTCTTC.

The CDR3 DNA is TGTGCCAGCAGCGTAGGTTCCGGGACTAGCGGGAGCGATGAGCAGTTCTTC. It is translated as CASSVGSGTSGSDEQFF. The chain has TRBV9 and TRBJ2-1; TRBD2 matches at 14 bases. CDR1 is SGDLS, CDR2 YYNGEE, per germline. The CDR3 consists of 17 residues. J was trimmed by 8 bases and V by 0 bases; bases with no gene match: 7.

This rearrangement joins TRBV18 to TRBJ2-7, with 10 bases aligning to TRBD2. The CDR3 runs 17 residues. Trimming removed 4 bases from V and 0 bases from J; junction bases left unmatched: 9. Germline V CDR1 and CDR2: KGHSH, LQKENI. The CDR3 loop reads CASSLLGTSANSYEQYF. Written as DNA, the CDR3 is TGTGCCAGCTCACTACTAGGGACTAGCGCAAACTCCTACGAGCAGTACTTC.

This clonotype is medium-sized (0.01 to 0.1%) by share. The rearrangement links TRBV7-3 to TRBJ2-1; 9 nucleotides match TRBD1. The CDR3 loop spans 15 amino acids. The J segment lost 7 bases and the V segment lost 3 bases, leaving 7 bases of the junction unmatched. Germline V lookup: CDR1 SGHTA, CDR2 FQGTGA. CDR3 loop: CASSFMGQGINEQFF. DNA of the CDR3: TGTGCCAGCAGCTTTATGGGACAGGGCATAAATGAGCAGTTCTTC.

The chain combines TRBV6-1 with TRBJ1-1, with D unclear. Germline CDR1 reads MNHNS; CDR2 reads SASEGT. This CDR3 has 13 amino acids. V was clipped by 2 bases and J by 1 base, with 5 bases between them. The CDR3 is CASSERANTEAFF. The CDR3 DNA sequence: TGTGCCAGCAGTGAAAGGGCGAACACTGAAGCTTTCTTT.

The chain is built from TRBV24-1 and TRBJ2-1, with D hard to call. Germline assignment: CDR1 KGHDR and CDR2 SFDVKD. Trimming removed 3 bases at V and 4 bases at J, with 12 bases between. The CDR3 covers 15 residues. The CDR3 protein is CATSDTAVLYNEQFF. CDR3 DNA: TGTGCCACCAGTGATACAGCTGTCCTTTACAATGAGCAGTTCTTC.

The chain uses TRBV2 and TRBJ2-2; 11 nucleotides agree with TRBD1. The CDR3 runs 14 residues. The V gene end was trimmed by 9 bases and the J gene end by 6 bases; junction bases not matched to a gene: 6. Germline V gene sequence: CDR1 SNHLY, CDR2 FYNNEI. CDR3 in amino acids: CASEWTGGAGELFF. The CDR3, as DNA: TGTGCCAGTGAATGGACAGGGGGCGCCGGGGAGCTGTTTTTT. Full variable domain (remainder filled in from reference TRBV2 and TRBJ2-2): EPEVTQTPSHQVTQMGQEVILRCVPISNHLYFYWYRQILGQKVEFLVSFYNNEISEKSEIFDDQFSVERPDGSNFTLKIRSTKLEDSAMYFCASEWTGGAGELFFGEGSRLTVL.

V and J are TRBV30 and TRBJ2-7; a weak D match, TRBD2 (6 bases). The CDR3 has 14 amino acids. CDR1 is GTSNPN, CDR2 SVGIG, per germline (reference sequence). Trimming left V 0 bases short and J 4 bases short, with 13 bases between. DNA for the CDR3: TGTGCCTGGAGTGTCTCAGGGAGGATGTACGAGCAGTACTTC. As protein: CAWSVSGRMYEQYF.

This clonotype has only a few counts. It is likely a read error: a sequence one base away is far more abundant. The genes are TRBV6-2 or TRBV6-3 and TRBJ2-2; tentatively, D is TRBD1 or TRBD2 (5 bases each). Germline V gene data show CDR1 as MNHEY and CDR2 as SVGEGT. This CDR3 has 16 residues. Trimming cost V 5 bases and J 6 bases, with 19 bases left between them. CDR3 in amino acids: CASSRMGRRESGELFF. The DNA for the CDR3 is TGTGCCAGCAGTCGAATGGGACGGCGCGAGTCCGGGGAGCTGTTTTTT.

With regard to this clonotype: This is likely an artifact of a read error, given a far larger clone one base away. CDR3 bases: TGTGCCAGCAGTTATACCTGGACAGGGCAAAAGGATACCCAGTACTTC. Translated, it gives CASSYTWTGQKDTQYF. The chain has TRBV6-5 and TRBJ2-7; 8 nucleotides align to TRBD1. Germline V CDR1 and CDR2: MNHEY, SVGAGI. The CDR3 is made up of 16 amino acids. V lost 3 bases to trimming and J lost 10 bases; unmatched junction nucleotides: 17.

This clonotype showed up many times. This sequence joins TRBV7-9 and TRBJ2-1; 7 nucleotides line up with TRBD1. CDR3 length: 13 residues. Germline trimming cut 6 bases from V and 4 bases from J; bases unmatched to any gene: 3. Germline CDR1 SEHNR, CDR2 FQNEAQ (reference sequence). CDR3 bases: TGTGCCAGCAGTGGGACAGTATACAATGAGCAGTTCTTC. It translates to CASSGTVYNEQFF.

In its sample, this clonotype ranks as medium-sized (0.01 to 0.1%). The V gene is TRBV27, the J gene TRBJ2-7; maybe TRBD1 (6 bases). The V and J ends lost 6 bases and 0 bases respectively, with 12 bases between them. The length of the CDR3 is 14 residues. The germline V gene encodes CDR1 MNHEY and CDR2 SMNVEV (reference sequence). The CDR3 sequence is CASSLDRSSYEQYF. The CDR3 DNA sequence: TGTGCCAGCAGCCTCGACAGGTCCTCCTACGAGCAGTACTTC.

To note about this clonotype: Since a far larger clone is one base different, this is likely a read error. The chain recombines TRBV6-4 with TRBJ2-7; D may be TRBD1 (5 bases). CDR1 is MRHNA and CDR2 is SNTAGT in the germline V gene. This CDR3 is 12 amino acids long. V was pared by 7 bases and J by 3 bases, with 10 bases between. Here the CDR3 reads CASNRRGYEQYF. As DNA, the CDR3 is TGTGCCAGCAACAGGAGAGGCTACGAGCAGTACTTC.

This clonotype was seen many times. V is TRBV20-1 and J is TRBJ2-7; possibly TRBD2 for D (6 bases). The CDR3 has 14 residues. Trimming shortened V by 3 bases and J by 4 bases, and 16 bases separated the two germline ends. Looked up from germline, CDR1 is DFQATT and CDR2 is SNEGSKA (reference sequence). This CDR3 reads CSASAGRGRYEQYF. The CDR3 nucleotides are TGCAGTGCTAGCGCGGGGCGAGGAAGATACGAGCAGTACTTC.

The chain links TRBV5-1 to TRBJ2-7; 7 positions match TRBD1. The V and J ends lost 0 bases and 4 bases, in that order; junction bases with no gene match: 10. Germline values: CDR1 SGHRS, CDR2 YFSETQ. The CDR3 has 16 amino acids. In DNA form, the CDR3 reads TGCGCCAGCAGCTTGGGTTCGGCAGGGGGTAATTACGAGCAGTACTTC. Protein sequence: CASSLGSAGGNYEQYF.

A remark on this clonotype: A far larger clone is a single base away, which makes a read error likely. The DNA for the CDR3 is TGTGCCAGCACCCCCCACGTACTAGCGGGGGGCCACTCCTACAATGAGCAGTTCTTC. This gives the protein CASTPHVLAGGHSYNEQFF. The chain uses TRBV6-4 and TRBJ2-1, with 12 nucleotides matching TRBD2. The CDR3 has 19 amino acids. CDR1 MRHNA and CDR2 SNTAGT come from the germline V gene. V trimming: 7 bases; J trimming: 0 bases; junction bases outside the gene matches: 13.

The J gene is TRBJ2-7, the V gene TRBV20-1, with 12 positions matching TRBD2. The CDR3 is 16 residues long. The junction had 8 bases not matched to a gene; V was cut back by 0 bases and J by 5 bases. Germline CDR1 DFQATT, CDR2 SNEGSKA (reference sequence). The chain's CDR3 is CSARDRLAGVPHEQYF. The CDR3 DNA follows: TGCAGTGCTAGAGATCGACTAGCGGGAGTTCCCCACGAGCAGTACTTC.